This T cell receptor beta chain was found in a study of blood T cell repertoires in COVID-19. Only in-frame clones appear in the TCRdb table, and some are missing; sequencing was by immunoSEQ multiplex PCR. The sample has 190,000 or so clones; 80% to 85% are singletons. Germline lookup yields CDR1 SGHNT and CDR2 YYREEE (reference sequence). The CDR3 contains 14 residues. V lost 3 bases, J lost 0 bases, and 9 bases lay in between. The receptor was derived from a woman over 75 with COVID-19, enrolled during active disease. This chain joins TRBV5-4 and TRBJ1-2, with D maybe TRBD1 (6 bases). Sequenced sample: peripheral blood. CDR3 residues: CASSYRDTNYGYTF. The CDR3 nucleotides are TGTGCCAGCAGCTACCGGGACACTAACTATGGCTACACCTTC.